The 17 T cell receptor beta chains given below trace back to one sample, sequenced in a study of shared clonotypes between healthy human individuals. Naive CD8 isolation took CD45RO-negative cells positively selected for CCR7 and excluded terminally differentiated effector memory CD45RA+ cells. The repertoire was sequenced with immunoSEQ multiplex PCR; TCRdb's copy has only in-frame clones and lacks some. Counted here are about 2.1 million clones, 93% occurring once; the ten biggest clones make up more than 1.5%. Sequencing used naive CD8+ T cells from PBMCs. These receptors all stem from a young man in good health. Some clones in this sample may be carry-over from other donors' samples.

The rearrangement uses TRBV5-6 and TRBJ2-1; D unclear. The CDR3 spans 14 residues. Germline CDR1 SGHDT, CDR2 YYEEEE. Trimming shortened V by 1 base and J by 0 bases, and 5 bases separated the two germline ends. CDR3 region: CASSLRYSYNEQFF. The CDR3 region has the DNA TGTGCCAGCAGCTTGAGGTACTCCTACAATGAGCAGTTCTTC.

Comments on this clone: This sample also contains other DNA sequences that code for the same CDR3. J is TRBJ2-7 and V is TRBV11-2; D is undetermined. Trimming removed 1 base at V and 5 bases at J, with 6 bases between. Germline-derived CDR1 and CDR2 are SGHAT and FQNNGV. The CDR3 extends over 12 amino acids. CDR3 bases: TGTGCCAGCAGCTTAGGTTTCCACGAGCAGTACTTC. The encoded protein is CASSLGFHEQYF. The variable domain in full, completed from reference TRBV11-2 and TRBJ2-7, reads EAGVAQSPRYKIIEKRQSVAFWCNPISGHATLYWYQQILGQGPKLLIQFQNNGVVDDSQLPKDRFSAERLKGVDSTLKIQPAKLEDSAVYLCASSLGFHEQYFGPGTRLTVT.

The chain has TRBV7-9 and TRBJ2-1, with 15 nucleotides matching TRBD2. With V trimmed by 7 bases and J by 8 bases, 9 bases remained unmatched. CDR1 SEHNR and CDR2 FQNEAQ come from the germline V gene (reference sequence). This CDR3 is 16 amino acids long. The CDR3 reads CASIGLAGGPLDEQFF. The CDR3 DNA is TGTGCCAGCATTGGACTAGCGGGAGGGCCTCTGGATGAGCAGTTCTTC.

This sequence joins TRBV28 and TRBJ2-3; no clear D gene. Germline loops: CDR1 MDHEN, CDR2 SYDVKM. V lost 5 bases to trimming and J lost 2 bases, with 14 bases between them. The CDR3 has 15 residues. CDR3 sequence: CASSADAWNTDTQYF. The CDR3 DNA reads TGTGCCAGCAGTGCGGACGCCTGGAACACAGATACGCAGTATTTT.

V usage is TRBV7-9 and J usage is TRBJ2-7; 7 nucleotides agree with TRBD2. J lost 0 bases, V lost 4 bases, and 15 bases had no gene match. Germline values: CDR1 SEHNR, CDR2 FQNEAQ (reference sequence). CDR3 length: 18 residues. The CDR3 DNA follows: TGTGCCAGCAGCTCCTCACGCCCCCGGCGGGAGAGCTCCTACGAGCAGTACTTC. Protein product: CASSSSRPRRESSYEQYF.

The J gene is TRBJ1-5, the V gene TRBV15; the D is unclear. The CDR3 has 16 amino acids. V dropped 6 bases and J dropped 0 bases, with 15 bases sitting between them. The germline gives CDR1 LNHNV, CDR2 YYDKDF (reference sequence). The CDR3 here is CATRSGFSYSNQPQHF. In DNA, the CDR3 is TGTGCCACCAGGTCGGGGTTCTCCTATAGCAATCAGCCCCAGCATTTT.

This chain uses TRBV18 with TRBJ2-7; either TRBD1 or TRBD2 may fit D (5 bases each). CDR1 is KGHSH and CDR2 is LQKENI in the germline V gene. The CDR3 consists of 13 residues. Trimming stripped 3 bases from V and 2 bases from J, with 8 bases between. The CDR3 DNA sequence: TGTGCCAGCTCACCCGGGGCCACCTACGAGCAGTACTTC. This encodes CASSPGATYEQYF.

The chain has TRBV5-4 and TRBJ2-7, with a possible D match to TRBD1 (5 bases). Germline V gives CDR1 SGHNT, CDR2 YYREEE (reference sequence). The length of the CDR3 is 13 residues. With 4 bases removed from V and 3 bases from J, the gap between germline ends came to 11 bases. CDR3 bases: TGTGCCAGCAGCCAGCCAGGGTTCTACGAGCAGTACTTC. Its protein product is CASSQPGFYEQYF.

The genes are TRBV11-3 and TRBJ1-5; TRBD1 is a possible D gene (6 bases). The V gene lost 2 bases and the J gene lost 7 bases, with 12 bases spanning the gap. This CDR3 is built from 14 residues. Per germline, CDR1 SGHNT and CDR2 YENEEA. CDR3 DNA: TGTGCCAGCAGCTTACCAGGGGAGTACCAGCCCCAGCATTTT. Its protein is CASSLPGEYQPQHF.

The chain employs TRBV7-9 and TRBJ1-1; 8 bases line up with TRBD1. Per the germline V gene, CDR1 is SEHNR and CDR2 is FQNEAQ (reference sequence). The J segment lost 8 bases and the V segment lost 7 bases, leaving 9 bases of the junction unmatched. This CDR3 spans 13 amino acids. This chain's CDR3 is CASTDRVSAEAFF. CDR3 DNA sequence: TGTGCCAGCACGGACAGGGTATCAGCGGAAGCTTTCTTT.

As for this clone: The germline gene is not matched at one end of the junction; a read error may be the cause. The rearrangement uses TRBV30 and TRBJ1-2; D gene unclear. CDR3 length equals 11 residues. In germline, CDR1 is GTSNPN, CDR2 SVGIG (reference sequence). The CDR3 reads CAGSSSYGYTF. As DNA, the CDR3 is TGTGCCGGGAGCTCGTCCTATGGCTACACCTTC.

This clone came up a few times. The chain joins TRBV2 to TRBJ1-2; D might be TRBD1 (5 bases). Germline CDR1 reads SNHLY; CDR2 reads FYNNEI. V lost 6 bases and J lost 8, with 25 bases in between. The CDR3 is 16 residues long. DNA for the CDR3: TGTGCCAGCAGCGAGTCGACAGTTCCTCGGCGGAGAGGCTACACCTTC. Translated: CASSESTVPRRRGYTF.

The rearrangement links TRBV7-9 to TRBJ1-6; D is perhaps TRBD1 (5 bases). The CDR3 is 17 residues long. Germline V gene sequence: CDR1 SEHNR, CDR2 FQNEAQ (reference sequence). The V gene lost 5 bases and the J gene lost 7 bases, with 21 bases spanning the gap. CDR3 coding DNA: TGTGCCAGCAGCCCGGAGCGGGTGCAGGGTCTAAATTCACCCCTCCACTTT. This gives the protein CASSPERVQGLNSPLHF.

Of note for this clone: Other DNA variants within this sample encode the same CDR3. This chain's CDR3 is CASSLGTRNEQYF. The CDR3 nucleotides are TGCGCCAGCAGCCTCGGGACGCGTAACGAGCAGTACTTC. This rearrangement joins TRBV5-1 to TRBJ2-7; D may match TRBD1 or TRBD2 (5 bases each). The germline V gene encodes CDR1 SGHRS and CDR2 YFSETQ. Trimming left V 4 bases short and J 5 bases short, with 13 bases between. The CDR3 covers 13 residues.

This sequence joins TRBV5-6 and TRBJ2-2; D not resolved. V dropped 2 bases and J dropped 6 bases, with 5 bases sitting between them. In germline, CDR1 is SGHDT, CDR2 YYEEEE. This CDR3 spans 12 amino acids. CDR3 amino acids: CASSFSSGELFF. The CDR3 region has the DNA TGTGCCAGCAGCTTTTCGTCCGGGGAGCTGTTTTTT.

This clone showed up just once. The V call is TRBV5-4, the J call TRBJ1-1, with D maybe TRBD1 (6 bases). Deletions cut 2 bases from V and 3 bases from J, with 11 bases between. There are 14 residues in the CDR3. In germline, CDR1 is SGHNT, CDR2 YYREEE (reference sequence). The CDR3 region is CASSFTGSDTEAFF. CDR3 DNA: TGTGCCAGCAGCTTTACAGGGTCTGACACTGAAGCTTTCTTT.

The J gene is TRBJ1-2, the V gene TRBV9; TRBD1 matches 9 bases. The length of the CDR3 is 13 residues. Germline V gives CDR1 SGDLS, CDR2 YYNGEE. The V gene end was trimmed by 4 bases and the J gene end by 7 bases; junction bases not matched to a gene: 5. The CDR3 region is CASSRTGERGYTF. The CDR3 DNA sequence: TGTGCCAGCAGCCGGACAGGGGAGCGTGGCTACACCTTC.